The 22 T cell receptor beta chains given below trace back to one sample, sequenced in a study of CD8+ T cells in alopecia areata. cDNA prepared by RNA extraction and subsequent reverse transcription served as the template for sequencing. The repertoire was sequenced with immunoSEQ multiplex PCR; TCRdb's copy has only in-frame clones and lacks some. There are about 300,000 clones in the sample, none observed a single time. Scientists pooled cutaneous lymph node cells and sorted them on CD4, CD8alpha, NKG2D, NKG2ACE and other markers. The sequenced material came from CD4+ T cells sorted from a lymph node. The source of these receptors is a C3H/HeJ mouse with alopecia areata. MHC haplotype here: H2-k.

This clone was seen more than once but under ten times. Mouse gene names apply. The sequence runs out 4 residues before the end of the CDR3; the remainder is reconstructed from the germline J gene. The sample contains more than one DNA sequence encoding this CDR3. The chain combines TRBV31 with TRBJ2-3; D unclear. The CDR3 length is 14 residues. Germline CDR1 is GKSSPN and CDR2 is SITVG. V lost 1 base to trimming and J lost 0 bases, with 8 bases between them. The chain's CDR3 is CAWSPLTSAETLYF. The part of the CDR3 DNA that was read is TGTGCCTGGAGTCCCCTAACTAGTGCAGAA. Filled out from reference TRBV31 and TRBJ2-3, the complete variable domain reads AQTIHQWPVAEIKAVGSPLSLGCTIKGKSSPNLYWYWQATGGTLQQLFYSITVGQVESVVQLNLSASRPKDDQFILSTEKLLLSHSGFYLCAWSPLTSAETLYFGSGTRLTVL.

Notes on this clone: Gene names and germline refer to mouse. The CDR3 extends 4 residues past the end of the read, so its final part is completed from the germline J gene. J is TRBJ2-1 and V is TRBV17; 8 bases are a match to TRBD1. Germline-derived CDR1 and CDR2 are MNHDT and YYDKIL. The CDR3 sequence is 15 residues long. CDR3 DNA (partial): TGTGCTAGCAGTAGAAGGGCAGGGGGCGAGGCT. Residues: CASSRRAGGEA. From start to end, the CDR3 is CASSRRAGGEAEQFF.

In the case of this clone: Gene names refer to mouse genes. Sequencing ends 3 residues short of the CDR3 end; the germline J gene provides the rest. The chain employs TRBV13-2 and TRBJ1-6, with 7 bases identical to TRBD1. TRBJ1-6 has ORF status, its function being uncertain. V shed 0 bases, J shed 1 base, and the junction held 4 bases outside the gene matches. The CDR3 sequence is 17 residues long. The V gene's germline CDR1 is NNHNN and CDR2 SYGAGS (reference sequence). CDR3 in amino acids: CASGDAGTDSYNSPLYF. CDR3 bases read: TGTGCCAGCGGTGATGCTGGGACAGACTCCTATAATTCGCCC.

This clone turned up a few times. Just one base apart from a much larger clone, this may be a read error. Genes here carry mouse names. The sample carries other DNA sequences with the same CDR3. CDR3 residues: CASSIGVTEVFF. The sequenced part of the CDR3 DNA is TGTGCCAGCAGTATAGGGGTCACA. The chain is built from TRBV19 and TRBJ1-1; D is undetermined. Coverage ceases 4 residues before the CDR3 finishes, and the germline J gene fills in the end. The germline CDR1 and CDR2 sequences are FNHDT and SITEND (reference sequence). The germline V and J ends were trimmed by 0 bases and 4 bases, with 4 bases remaining between them. CDR3 length equals 12 residues.

To note about this clone: The germline and genes are mouse ones. Read data end 4 residues before the CDR3 end; the end is taken from the germline J gene. The rearrangement uses TRBV19 and TRBJ2-5; 7 bases match TRBD1. With V trimmed by 5 bases and J by 2 bases, 5 bases remained unmatched. There are 14 residues in the CDR3. Germline V CDR1 and CDR2: FNHDT, SITEND (reference sequence). The covered CDR3 bases are TGTGCCAGCAGCACCGACAGGGTCCAAGAC. It translates to CASSTDRVQD. The entire CDR3 protein reads CASSTDRVQDTQYF.

This clone has only a few counts. Mouse germline and gene names are used. Read coverage stops 4 residues before the CDR3 terminus; the germline J gene supplies the remainder. The same CDR3 can be traced to other DNA sequences in this sample. The chain employs TRBV12-1 and TRBJ2-2; 7 bases line up with TRBD1. The CDR3 runs to 15 residues. After removal of 1 base from V and 0 bases from J, the junction contained 1 base not matched to a gene. Germline CDR1 reads SGHSN; CDR2 reads HYEKVE. The sequenced CDR3 bases are TGTGCCAGCTCTCTGACAGGGTCAAACACCGGG. It encodes CASSLTGSNTG. The full CDR3 reads CASSLTGSNTGQLYF. Together with reference TRBV12-1 and TRBJ2-2, the CDR3 gives the full variable domain: DSGVVQSPRHIIKEKGGRSVLTCIPISGHSNVVWYQQTLGKELKFLIQHYEKVERDKGFLPSRFSVQQFDDYHSEMNMSALELEDSAMYFCASSLTGSNTGQLYFGEGSKLTVL.

As regards this clone: Germline and genes: mouse. The sequence runs out 4 residues before the end of the CDR3; the remainder is reconstructed from the germline J gene. The identical CDR3 is also encoded by other nucleotide sequences in the sample. The chain combines TRBV13-1 with TRBJ2-5; possibly TRBD2 for D (8 bases). CDR1 and CDR2 (germline): NSHNY, SYGAGN. This CDR3 region has 15 residues. V gave up 0 bases and J gave up 3 bases, with 11 bases separating them. The chain's CDR3 is CASSDAGGAQDTQYF. The CDR3 DNA, read in part, is TGTGCCAGCAGTGATGCAGGGGGGGCACAAGAC.

This clone came up a few times. Genes here carry mouse names. Read coverage stops 4 residues before the CDR3 terminus; the germline J gene supplies the remainder. This chain uses TRBV13-1 with TRBJ2-4, with 8 nucleotides matching TRBD2. The junction had 4 bases not matched to a gene; V was cut back by 1 base and J by 0 bases. From germline, CDR1 is NSHNY and CDR2 SYGAGN. CDR3 length: 16 residues. The CDR3 DNA, read in part, is TGTGCCAGCAGTGATCCCTGGGGGGTTAGTCAAAAC. As protein: CASSDPWGVSQN. In full, the CDR3 reads CASSDPWGVSQNTLYF.

Points on this clone: Gene labels here are mouse ones. The CDR3 end lies 4 residues beyond the end of the read and is filled in from the germline J gene. This CDR3 is also generated by other DNA sequences in the sample. V and J are TRBV1 and TRBJ2-2; 9 bases line up with TRBD2. The CDR3 contains 16 residues. CDR1 is NSQYPW and CDR2 is LRSPGD in the germline V gene (reference sequence). The ends lost 1 base at V and 1 base at J; junction bases unmatched: 1. CDR3 protein: CTCSAGTGVNTGQLYF. The CDR3 DNA, read in part, is TGCACCTGCAGTGCAGGGACTGGGGTAAACACCGGG.

Comments on this clone: Germline and genes: mouse. The CDR3 end falls 4 residues outside the read, so it is completed with the germline J gene. The chain carries TRBV13-1 and TRBJ2-1; 9 positions agree with TRBD1. The CDR3 spans 15 residues. Germline V gives CDR1 NSHNY, CDR2 SYGAGN. V lost 4 bases, J lost 5 bases, and 7 bases stayed unmatched. Incomplete CDR3 DNA: TGTGCCAGCAGTCCCGGGACAGGGAGGGATGCT. This codes for CASSPGTGRDA. The entire CDR3 reads CASSPGTGRDAEQFF.

This clone was found many times. The listed genes are named as in mouse. The read ends 4 residues early relative to the CDR3; the germline J gene fills the gap. Other DNA sequences in the sample encode the same CDR3. The chain couples TRBV17 to TRBJ2-2, with no clear D. V shed 0 bases and J shed 1 base, with 3 bases lying between them. The CDR3 has 14 amino acids. Germline V gene sequence: CDR1 MNHDT, CDR2 YYDKIL. The chain's CDR3 is CASSRDRNTGQLYF. The DNA read from the CDR3 is TGTGCTAGCAGTAGAGACAGAAACACCGGG.

Comment on this clone: Mouse gene names apply. The CDR3 extends 4 residues past the end of the read, so its final part is completed from the germline J gene. The rearrangement joins TRBV13-1 to TRBJ2-4; D not resolved. There are 14 residues in the CDR3. Germline CDR1 is NSHNY and CDR2 is SYGAGN. Trimming pared 3 bases from V and 0 bases from J, leaving 8 bases between. The DNA read from the CDR3 is TGTGCCAGCAGTGTTGACACTAGTCAAAAC. It is translated as CASSVDTSQN. The whole CDR3 region reads CASSVDTSQNTLYF.

As for this clone: Any gene name here is a mouse gene name. The read ends 4 residues before the CDR3 terminus; that terminus is restored from the germline J gene. The genes are TRBV14 and TRBJ1-2, with a tentative D call TRBD1 (5 bases). The CDR3 totals 14 residues. V dropped 4 bases and J dropped 0 bases, with 10 bases sitting between them. Germline V gene data show CDR1 as SGHDT and CDR2 as FRDEAV. Partial CDR3 DNA: TGTGCCAGCAGTCCGACGACAGCAAACTCC. As protein: CASSPTTANS. The full CDR3 protein reads CASSPTTANSDYTF.

Turning to this clone: The listed genes are named as in mouse. The observed sequence ends 4 residues before the CDR3 terminus, with the missing tail filled in from the germline J gene. The gene calls are TRBV5 and TRBJ1-2, with TRBD1 matching over 10 bases. The CDR3 length is 12 residues. Germline-derived CDR1 and CDR2 are LGHNA and YNLKQL (reference sequence). The part of the CDR3 DNA that was read is TGTGCCAGCAGCCGGACAGGGGGC. Protein sequence: CASSRTGG. The entire CDR3 sequence reads CASSRTGGDYTF.

To note about this clone: Genes and germline are mouse. The read ends 4 residues early relative to the CDR3; the germline J gene fills the gap. The genes are TRBV5 and TRBJ2-1; 10 nucleotides agree with TRBD2. Germline trimming cut 0 bases from V and 3 bases from J; bases unmatched to any gene: 2. The CDR3 runs 16 residues. Germline V gene sequence: CDR1 LGHNA, CDR2 YNLKQL (reference sequence). This CDR3 reads CASSQDLGGLYAEQFF. Partial CDR3 DNA: TGTGCCAGCAGCCAAGATCTGGGGGGGCTCTATGCT.

This clone was observed a handful of times. Gene names are the mouse ones. The read ends 4 residues early relative to the CDR3; the germline J gene fills the gap. The rearrangement uses TRBV19 and TRBJ1-2, with 10 bases that match TRBD1. The CDR3 totals 15 residues. V lost 4 bases, J lost 2 bases, and 5 bases stayed unmatched. Germline V CDR1 and CDR2: FNHDT, SITEND (reference sequence). The sequenced part of the CDR3 DNA is TGTGCCAGCAGTCGTCCGGGACAGGGGAACTCC. Protein sequence: CASSRPGQGNS. The complete CDR3 reads CASSRPGQGNSDYTF.

This clone was observed at least ten times. Gene names and germline refer to mouse. The read halts 4 residues ahead of the CDR3 end, with the missing end drawn from the germline J gene. This rearrangement joins TRBV13-3 to TRBJ1-2; 8 bases match TRBD1. With V trimmed by 3 bases and J by 4 bases, 2 bases remained unmatched. The germline CDR1 and CDR2 sequences are NNHDY and SYVADS. The CDR3 totals 13 residues. CDR3 sequence reads: CASSGTGSSDYTF. The DNA read from the CDR3 is TGTGCCAGCAGTGGGACAGGGAGCTCC.

This clone was seen only a few times. Mouse germline and gene names are used. The CDR3 end falls 3 residues outside the read, so it is completed with the germline J gene. This chain joins TRBV13-1 and TRBJ1-6; 7 bases fit TRBD1. TRBJ1-6 has ORF status, its function being uncertain. The CDR3 covers 13 residues. CDR1 and CDR2 from the germline V gene are NSHNY and SYGAGN. V was pared by 5 bases and J by 6 bases, with 2 bases of the junction left unmatched. CDR3 DNA (partial): TGTGCCAGCAGGCGGGACAGTAATTCGCCC. Its protein product is CASRRDSNSP. The entire CDR3 is CASRRDSNSPLYF.

This clone was recorded a few times. Genes and germline come from the mouse. The read is 3 residues too short to cover the CDR3 end, so that end is filled in from the germline J gene. The same CDR3 is also encoded by other DNA sequences in this sample. The chain employs TRBV1 and TRBJ1-6, with D possibly being TRBD1 (5 bases). TRBJ1-6 is known as an ORF, though its function is uncertain. Germline V gene sequence: CDR1 NSQYPW, CDR2 LRSPGD (reference sequence). CDR3 length: 15 residues. With 0 bases removed from V and 9 bases from J, the gap between germline ends came to 12 bases. CDR3: CTCSADQGGGSPLYF. CDR3 DNA, as far as it was read: TGCACCTGCAGTGCAGATCAGGGTGGGGGTTCGCCC.

Turning to this clone: Genes here carry mouse names. The CDR3 is cut off 4 residues early in the read; its end comes from the germline J gene. Other DNA sequences within the sample encode an identical CDR3. The chain links TRBV1 to TRBJ2-2; D may be TRBD1 (6 bases). The CDR3 runs 16 residues. With 0 bases removed from V and 0 bases from J, the gap between germline ends came to 8 bases. Per the germline V gene, CDR1 is NSQYPW and CDR2 is LRSPGD (reference sequence). CDR3 DNA, as far as it was read: TGCACCTGCAGTGCAGACGCAGGGGCAAACACCGGG. This codes for CTCSADAGANTG. The whole CDR3 sequence is CTCSADAGANTGQLYF.

This clone was recorded at least ten times. These gene names are mouse names. The read terminates 4 residues before the CDR3 end, so the remaining end is supplied by the germline J gene. This specimen includes other DNA sequences encoding the same CDR3. The chain combines TRBV1 with TRBJ1-2, with D perhaps TRBD1 (5 bases). Germline V gives CDR1 NSQYPW, CDR2 LRSPGD (reference sequence). Trimming took off 0 bases at V and 3 bases at J, with 5 bases between the two ends. This CDR3 comprises 13 residues. CDR3 sequence reads: CTCSAEGDSDYTF. Partial CDR3 DNA: TGCACCTGCAGTGCAGAGGGGGACTCC.

This clone was seen only a few times. Mouse gene names apply. The CDR3 is cut off 4 residues early in the read; its end comes from the germline J gene. Other DNA sequences in this sample translate to the same CDR3. The chain uses TRBV13-3 and TRBJ2-5; weak D call: TRBD2 (6 bases). This CDR3 comprises 13 residues. The V gene lost 5 bases and the J gene lost 1 base, with 8 bases spanning the gap. Looked up from germline, CDR1 is NNHDY and CDR2 is SYVADS. The part of the CDR3 DNA that was read is TGTGCCAGCAGGACTGGTGACCAAGAC. Residues: CASRTGDQD. The whole CDR3 sequence reads CASRTGDQDTQYF.